Reported below is one TCR beta chain. Profiling relied on immunoSEQ multiplex PCR, and the TCRdb table lists in-frame clones only, not all of them. The sample records around 100,000 clones, more than 80% being singletons. The data were obtained in a study of T cell changes during pregnancy in multiple sclerosis. V lost 5 bases and J lost 7; bases outside the gene matches: 10. This CDR3 comprises 15 residues. Germline V CDR1 and CDR2: LNHDA, SQIVND (reference sequence). This chain connects TRBV19 to TRBJ1-2; 10 nucleotides align to TRBD1. Here the sequenced sample was peripheral blood, taken in the second trimester of pregnancy. The TCR originated in a female donor with multiple sclerosis, enrolled in a pregnancy study. CDR3 coding DNA: TGTGCCAGTAGTCGCGAGACAGGGGGCTTATCTGGCTACACCTTC. Translation: CASSRETGGLSGYTF.